The 2 T cell receptor beta chains below come from one sample, sequenced in a study of CD8+ T cells in alopecia areata. The treatment here: oral pan-JAK inhibitor, 5-10 mg twice daily. In each case, RNA was isolated and then reverse transcribed into cDNA as the sequencing template. Clones were sequenced by immunoSEQ multiplex PCR, and TCRdb holds only the in-frame ones, with some missing. The data show roughly 230,000 clones, with approximately 47% seen just once and 2% to 3% held by the top ten. Sequences were derived from CD4+ T cells sorted from blood, sampled at roughly week 38, from a patient treated with tofacitinib. The origin of the receptors is a human donor with alopecia areata.

This chain uses TRBV5-1 with TRBJ1-2; no clear D. The CDR3 runs 16 residues. Looked up from germline, CDR1 is SGHRS and CDR2 is YFSETQ. The V end lost 4 bases, the J end lost 1 base, and 17 bases lay between the germline ends. Here the CDR3 reads CASSPRVQKNNYGYTF. The CDR3 nucleotides are TGCGCCAGCAGCCCCCGCGTCCAGAAAAATAACTATGGCTACACCTTC.

This clone has only a few counts. This chain links TRBV11-1 with TRBJ2-7; D might be TRBD2 (6 bases). V lost 5 bases to trimming and J lost 4 bases, with 21 bases between them. The germline gives CDR1 SGHAT, CDR2 FQDESV (reference sequence). There are 16 residues in the CDR3. The CDR3 spells CASSLPGPRGLYEQYF. In DNA form, the CDR3 reads TGTGCCAGCAGCCTGCCGGGACCCCGGGGACTTTACGAGCAGTACTTC.